This TCR beta chain came from a study of molecular identifiers for immune sequencing clone quantification. Whole-study context: In the replicates, RNA derived from about 20,000 or 100,000 naive CD8 cells was divided into five parts, and four were sequenced. Broader study findings: The sizes of highly expanded clones could be underestimated when identical TCR molecules share a barcode.

Previously reported methods and listed TCR primers produced the bulk TCR libraries. TCRdb processed the PCR reads anew with MiXCR; each CDR3 protein has one entry. The table has fewer than 70,000 distinct CDR3 sequences, roughly 18% seen once. Germline-derived CDR1 and CDR2 are SGHVS and FQNEAQ. The CDR3 is 12 amino acids. A word on this clonotype: The antigen is not known. At one of its ends the junction is not consistent with the germline gene, which may arise from a read error.

Naive CD8 T cells were picked out by sorting for CD8+CD4-CCR7+CD45RA+. The J gene is TRBJ2-2, the V gene TRBV7-8; D is possibly TRBD2 (5 bases). This sequence originates from a human donor in good health. Some libraries in this study had Jurkat cell RNA spiked in. The sequenced sample consisted of naive CD8+ T cells from blood, with Jurkat cell RNA spiked in. Indicated subset: FACS-sorted CD8+CD4-CCR7+CD45RA+ naive T cells. For the CDR3, the DNA is TGTGCCAGCAGCTTACGGCCCGGGGAGCTGTCTTTT. Translation: CASSLRPGELSF.